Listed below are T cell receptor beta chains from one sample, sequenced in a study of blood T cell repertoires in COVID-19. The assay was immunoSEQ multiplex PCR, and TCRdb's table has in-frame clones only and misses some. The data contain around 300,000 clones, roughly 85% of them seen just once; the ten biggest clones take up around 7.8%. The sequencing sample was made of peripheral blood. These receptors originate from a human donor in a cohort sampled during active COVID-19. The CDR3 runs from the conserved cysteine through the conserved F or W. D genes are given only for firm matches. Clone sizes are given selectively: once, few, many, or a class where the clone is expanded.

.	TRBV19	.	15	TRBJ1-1	TGTGCCAGTAGTATAGATCGGTACAGCGGCACTGAAGCTTTCTTT	CASSIDRYSGTEAFF
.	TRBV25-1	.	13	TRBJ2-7	TGTGCCAGCAGTGAGGAGGGGGCGGGGGAGCAGTACTTC	CASSEEGAGEQYF
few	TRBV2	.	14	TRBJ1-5	TGTGCCAGCAGTGACAGGCCGGGGAATCAGCCCCAGCATTTT	CASSDRPGNQPQHF
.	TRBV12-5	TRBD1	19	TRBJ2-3	TGTGCTAGTGGTTTGGTCATCGTACGGACAGGGGGAAGCACAGATACGCAGTATTTT	CASGLVIVRTGGSTDTQYF
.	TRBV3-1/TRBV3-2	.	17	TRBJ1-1	TGTGCCAGCAGCCAAGATCGTGGACTGTTATTAAACACTGAAGCTTTCTTT	CASSQDRGLLLNTEAFF
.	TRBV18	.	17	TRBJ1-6	TGTGCCAGCTCACCCCGGGAGGGTATCGGGGATAATTCACCCCTCCACTTT	CASSPREGIGDNSPLHF
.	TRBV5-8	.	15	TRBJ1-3	TGTGCCAGCAGCTTTCAGGCCCCCACTGGAAACACCATATATTTT	CASSFQAPTGNTIYF
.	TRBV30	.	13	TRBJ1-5	TGTGCCTGGAGTGGGGACTCGAATCAGCCCCAGCATTTT	CAWSGDSNQPQHF
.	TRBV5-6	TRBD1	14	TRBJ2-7	TGTGCCAGCATTCGGACAGGAGAAGACTACGAGCAGTACTTC	CASIRTGEDYEQYF
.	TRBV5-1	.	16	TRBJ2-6	TGCGCCAGCAGCTTGTGGGCGGGTGATGGGGCCAACGTCCTGACTTTC	CASSLWAGDGANVLTF
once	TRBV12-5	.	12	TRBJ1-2	TGTGCTAGTGGTTCCCATGTTTATGGCTACACCTTC	CASGSHVYGYTF
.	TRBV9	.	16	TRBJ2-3	TGTGCCAGCAGCGTAGGCGGCAGCGGGAGCACAGATACGCAGTATTTT	CASSVGGSGSTDTQYF
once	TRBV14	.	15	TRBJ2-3	TGTGCCAGCAGCTTTCAGGGGCGCACTTCCGATACGCAGTATTTT	CASSFQGRTSDTQYF
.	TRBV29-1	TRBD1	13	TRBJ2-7	TGCAGCGTTGAGGGGACAGGGCGCTACGAGCAGTACTTC	CSVEGTGRYEQYF
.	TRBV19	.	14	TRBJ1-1	TGTGCCAGTAGTATAATCATCCAGAACACTGAAGCTTTCTTT	CASSIIIQNTEAFF
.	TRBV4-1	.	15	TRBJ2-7	TGCGCCAGCAGCCAAGATGAAGGGGGAACGTACGAGCAGTACTTC	CASSQDEGGTYEQYF
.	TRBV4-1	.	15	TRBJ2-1	TGCGCCAGCAGCGGACAGAGGGCCGAGATCGGTGAGCAGTTCTTC	CASSGQRAEIGEQFF
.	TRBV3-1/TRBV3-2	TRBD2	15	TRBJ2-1	TGTGCCAGCAGCCACACTAGCGGGGGTGGCAATGAGCAGTTCTTC	CASSHTSGGGNEQFF
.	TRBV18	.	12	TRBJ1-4	TGTGCCAGCTCCCTACGGTACGAAAAACTGTTTTTT	CASSLRYEKLFF
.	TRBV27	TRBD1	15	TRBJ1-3	TGTGCCAGCAGTCCGACAGGGACGATTGGGAACACCATATATTTT	CASSPTGTIGNTIYF
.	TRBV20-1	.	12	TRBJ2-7	TGCAGTGCTAGTGGGTCCTATGCAGGGCAGTACTTC	CSASGSYAGQYF
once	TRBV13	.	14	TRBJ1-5	TGTGCCAGCAGCTTAGGACGGTACAATCAGCCCCAGCATTTT	CASSLGRYNQPQHF
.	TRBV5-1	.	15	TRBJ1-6	TGCGCCAGCAGCTGGACGGCAGGGAATAATTCACCCCTCCACTTT	CASSWTAGNNSPLHF